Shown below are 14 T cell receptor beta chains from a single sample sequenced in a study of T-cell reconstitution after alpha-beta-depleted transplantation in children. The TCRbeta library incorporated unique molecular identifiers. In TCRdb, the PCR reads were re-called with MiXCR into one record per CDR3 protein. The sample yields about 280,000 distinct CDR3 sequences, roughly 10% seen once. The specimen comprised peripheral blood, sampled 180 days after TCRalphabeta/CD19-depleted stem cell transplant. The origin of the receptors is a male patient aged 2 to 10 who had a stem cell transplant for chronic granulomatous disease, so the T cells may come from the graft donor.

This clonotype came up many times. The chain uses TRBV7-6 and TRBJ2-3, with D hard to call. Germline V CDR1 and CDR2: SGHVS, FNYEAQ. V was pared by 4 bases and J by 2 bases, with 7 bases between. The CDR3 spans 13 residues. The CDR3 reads CASSSIITDTQYF. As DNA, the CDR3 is TGTGCCAGCAGCTCCATTATCACAGATACGCAGTATTTT.

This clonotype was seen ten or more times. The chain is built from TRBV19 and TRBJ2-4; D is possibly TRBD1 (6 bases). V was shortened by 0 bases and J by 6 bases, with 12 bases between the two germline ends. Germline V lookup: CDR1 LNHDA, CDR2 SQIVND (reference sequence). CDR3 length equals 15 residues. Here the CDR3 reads CASSIDRTGSNIQYF. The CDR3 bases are TGTGCCAGTAGTATAGACAGAACAGGGTCAAACATTCAGTACTTC.

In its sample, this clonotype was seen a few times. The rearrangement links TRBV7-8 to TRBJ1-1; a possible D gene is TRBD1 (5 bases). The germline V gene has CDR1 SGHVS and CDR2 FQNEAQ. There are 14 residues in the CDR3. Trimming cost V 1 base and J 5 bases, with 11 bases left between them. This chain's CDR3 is CASSLVGGTTEAFF. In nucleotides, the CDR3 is TGTGCCAGCAGCTTAGTAGGAGGGACGACTGAAGCTTTCTTT.

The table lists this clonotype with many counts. CDR3 coding DNA: TGCGCCAGCAGCTGGAGGGGGCGAAACATTCAGTACTTC. Amino acid sequence: CASSWRGRNIQYF. The V call is TRBV5-1, the J call TRBJ2-4; possible D gene TRBD1, 7 bases. The CDR3 is 13 amino acids. V lost 3 bases to trimming and J lost 6 bases, with 10 bases between them. The germline V gene encodes CDR1 SGHRS and CDR2 YFSETQ.

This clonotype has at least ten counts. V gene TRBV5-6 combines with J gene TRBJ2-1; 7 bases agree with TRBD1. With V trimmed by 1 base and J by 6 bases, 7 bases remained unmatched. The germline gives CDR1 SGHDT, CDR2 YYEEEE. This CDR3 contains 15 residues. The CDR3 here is CASSLYRGGRNEQFF. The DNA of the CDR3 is TGTGCCAGCAGCTTGTACAGGGGCGGGCGCAATGAGCAGTTCTTC.

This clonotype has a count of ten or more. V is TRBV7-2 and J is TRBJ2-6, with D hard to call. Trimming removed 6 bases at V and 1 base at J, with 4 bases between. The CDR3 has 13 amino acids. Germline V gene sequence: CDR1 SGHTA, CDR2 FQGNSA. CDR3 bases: TGTGCCAGCAGGATTTCTGGGGCCAACGTCCTGACTTTC. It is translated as CASRISGANVLTF.

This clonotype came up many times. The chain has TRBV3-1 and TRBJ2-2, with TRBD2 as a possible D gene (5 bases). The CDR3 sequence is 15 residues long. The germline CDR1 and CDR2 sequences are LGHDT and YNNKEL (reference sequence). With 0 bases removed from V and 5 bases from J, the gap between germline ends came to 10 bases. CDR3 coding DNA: TGTGCCAGCAGCCAAGAAGGAGGAAGGACCGGGGAGCTGTTTTTT. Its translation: CASSQEGGRTGELFF.

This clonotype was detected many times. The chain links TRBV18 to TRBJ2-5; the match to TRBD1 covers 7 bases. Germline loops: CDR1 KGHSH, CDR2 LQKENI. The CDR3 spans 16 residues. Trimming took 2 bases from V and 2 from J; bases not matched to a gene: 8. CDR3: CASSPANRGQQETQYF. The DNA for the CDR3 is TGTGCCAGCTCACCAGCGAACAGGGGACAACAAGAGACCCAGTACTTC.

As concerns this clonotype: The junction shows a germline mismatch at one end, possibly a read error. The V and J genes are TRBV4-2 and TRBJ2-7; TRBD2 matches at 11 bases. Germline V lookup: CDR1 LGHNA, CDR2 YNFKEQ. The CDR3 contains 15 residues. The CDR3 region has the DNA TGTTCCAGCAGCCCCACTAGCGGGAGCTCCTACGAGCAGTACTTC. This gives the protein CSSSPTSGSSYEQYF.

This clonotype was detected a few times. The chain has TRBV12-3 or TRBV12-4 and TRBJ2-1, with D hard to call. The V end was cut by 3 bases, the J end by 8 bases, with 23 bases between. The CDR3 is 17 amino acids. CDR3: CASSFPASVYNDDEQFF. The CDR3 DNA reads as TGTGCCAGCAGTTTCCCAGCCAGTGTATACAATGACGATGAGCAGTTCTTC.

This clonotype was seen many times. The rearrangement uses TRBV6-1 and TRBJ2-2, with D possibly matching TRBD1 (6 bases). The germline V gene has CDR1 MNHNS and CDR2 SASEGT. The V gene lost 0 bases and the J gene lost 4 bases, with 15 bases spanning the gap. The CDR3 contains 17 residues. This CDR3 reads CASSEALPRGPTGELFF. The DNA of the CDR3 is TGTGCCAGCAGTGAAGCGCTTCCCAGGGGACCCACCGGGGAGCTGTTTTTT.

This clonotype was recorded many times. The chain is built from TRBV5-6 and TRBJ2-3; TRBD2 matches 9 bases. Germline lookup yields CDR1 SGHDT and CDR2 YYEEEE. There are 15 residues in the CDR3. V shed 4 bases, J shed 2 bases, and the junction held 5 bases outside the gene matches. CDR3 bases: TGTGCCAGCAGCCCGGGACTAGCTAACACAGATACGCAGTATTTT. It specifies CASSPGLANTDTQYF.

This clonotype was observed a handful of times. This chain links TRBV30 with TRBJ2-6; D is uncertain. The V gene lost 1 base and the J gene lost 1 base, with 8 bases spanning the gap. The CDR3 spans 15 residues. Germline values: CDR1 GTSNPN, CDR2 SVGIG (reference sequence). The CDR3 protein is CAWSALGSGANVLTF. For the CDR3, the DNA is TGTGCCTGGAGTGCATTGGGGTCTGGGGCCAACGTCCTGACTTTC. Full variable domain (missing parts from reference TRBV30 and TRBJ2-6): SQTIHQWPATLVQPVGSPLSLECTVEGTSNPNLYWYRQAAGRGLQLLFYSVGIGQISSEVPQNLSASRPQDRQFILSSKKLLLSDSGFYLCAWSALGSGANVLTFGAGSRLTVL.

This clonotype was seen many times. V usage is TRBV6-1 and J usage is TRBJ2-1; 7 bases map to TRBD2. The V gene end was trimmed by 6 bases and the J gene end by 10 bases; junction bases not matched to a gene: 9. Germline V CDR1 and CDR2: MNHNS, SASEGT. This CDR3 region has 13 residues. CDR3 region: CASRQTSTAEQFF. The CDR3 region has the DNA TGTGCCAGCAGGCAGACTAGCACGGCCGAGCAGTTCTTC.